These 17 T cell receptor beta chains share one sample of origin, sequenced in a study of blood T cell repertoires in COVID-19. The method was immunoSEQ multiplex PCR; TCRdb's version includes in-frame clones alone and lacks a portion of them. Of around 200,000 clones in the sample, approximately 82% were seen once. Sequencing was performed on peripheral blood. Receptor source: a woman aged 45-59 years with acute or convalescent COVID-19.

The chain uses TRBV10-3 and TRBJ2-3, with 9 bases that match TRBD2. Germline CDR1 ENHRY, CDR2 SYGVKD. Unmatched junction bases numbered 11, after V lost 3 bases and J lost 4 bases. CDR3 length equals 17 residues. CDR3 sequence (DNA): TGTGCCATCAGTGACTCAAAGACTAGCGGAAACTCAGATACGCAGTATTTT. Protein: CAISDSKTSGNSDTQYF.

The V call is TRBV5-1, the J call TRBJ1-1; D might be TRBD1 (6 bases). Germline CDR1 is SGHRS and CDR2 is YFSETQ. The CDR3 is 14 residues long. The germline V and J ends were trimmed by 5 bases and 3 bases, with 14 bases remaining between them. Written as DNA, the CDR3 is TGCGCCAGCAGACGGACAGTCCCGGACACTGAAGCTTTCTTT. It codes for CASRRTVPDTEAFF.

In its sample, this clone was seen a few times. This chain joins TRBV28 and TRBJ1-1, with a possible D match to TRBD1 (6 bases). V lost 8 bases, J lost 1 base, and 14 bases lay in between. The CDR3 covers 14 residues. Germline CDR1 is MDHEN and CDR2 is SYDVKM. For the CDR3, the DNA is TGTGCCAGCGGACTGGACAGTTCGAACACTGAAGCTTTCTTT. It is translated as CASGLDSSNTEAFF.

The chain uses TRBV5-4 and TRBJ2-3; D remains unclear. Trimming cost V 4 bases and J 2 bases, with 14 bases left between them. Per germline, CDR1 SGHNT and CDR2 YYREEE (reference sequence). This CDR3 has 15 residues. Here the CDR3 reads CASSRSTAHTDTQYF. For the CDR3, the DNA is TGTGCCAGCAGCCGTTCCACCGCACACACAGATACGCAGTATTTT.

The CDR3 is CASSLRTGISYEQYF. The CDR3 nucleotides read TGTGCCAGCAGTTTACGGACAGGGATCTCCTACGAGCAGTACTTC. The rearrangement uses TRBV27 and TRBJ2-7, with 8 bases fitting TRBD1. The CDR3 consists of 15 residues. V shed 2 bases, J shed 0 bases, and the junction held 3 bases outside the gene matches. Germline V gene sequence: CDR1 MNHEY, CDR2 SMNVEV (reference sequence).

DNA for the CDR3: TGTGCCAGCAGTACCGGGACAAGTGAAGCTTTCTTT. Protein sequence: CASSTGTSEAFF. This sequence joins TRBV12-3 or TRBV12-4 and TRBJ1-1, with D possibly matching TRBD1 (6 bases). Trimming took 5 bases from V and 7 from J, leaving 11 bases between them. This CDR3 contains 12 residues.

Note on this clone: The junction does not match germline at one end; this may be a read error. The J gene is TRBJ2-2, the V gene TRBV3-1 (or the pseudogene TRBV3-2); TRBD2 might be the D (5 bases). The germline V gene encodes CDR1 LGHDT and CDR2 YNNKEL (reference sequence). The CDR3 sequence is 15 residues long. The CDR3 sequence: CASSQDPLENRGAVF. CDR3 nucleotides: TGTGCCAGCAGCCAAGATCCCTTAGAGAACCGGGGAGCTGTTTTT.

This clone was counted once. The chain uses TRBV19 and TRBJ1-4, with TRBD1 as a possible D gene (5 bases). CDR3 length: 15 residues. V was clipped by 6 bases and J by 0 bases, with 11 bases between them. Germline CDR1 reads LNHDA; CDR2 reads SQIVND (reference sequence). The CDR3 bases are TGTGCCAGTAGCCAGGACAATCCAACTAATGAAAAACTGTTTTTT. Translating it yields CASSQDNPTNEKLFF.

V and J are TRBV7-3 and TRBJ2-2; 11 bases line up with TRBD1. The CDR3 consists of 16 residues. From germline, CDR1 is SGHTA and CDR2 FQGTGA. V lost 4 bases and J lost 4; bases outside the gene matches: 5. CDR3 amino acids: CASSYSGQGGTGELFF. CDR3 nucleotides: TGTGCCAGCAGCTACTCGGGACAGGGGGGCACCGGGGAGCTGTTTTTT.

J is TRBJ2-2 and V is TRBV5-1, with 9 bases lining up with TRBD2. V gave up 3 bases and J gave up 5 bases; unmatched junction bases: 2. CDR1 and CDR2 (germline): SGHRS, YFSETQ. CDR3 length: 14 amino acids. The CDR3 loop is CASSYSGSTGELFF. The CDR3 DNA is TGCGCCAGCAGCTATAGCGGGAGTACCGGGGAGCTGTTTTTT.

CDR3 sequence reads: CASSPWTSGRGQEQFF. CDR3 DNA: TGTGCCAGCAGTCCCTGGACTAGCGGGAGGGGTCAGGAGCAGTTCTTC. The V gene is TRBV28, the J gene TRBJ2-1; 15 bases map to TRBD2. Germline V gene data show CDR1 as MDHEN and CDR2 as SYDVKM. V was clipped by 5 bases and J by 10 bases; unmatched bases: 9. This CDR3 contains 16 residues.

This clone was recorded once. The chain uses TRBV7-7 and TRBJ2-5, with 7 positions matching TRBD1. Trimming cost V 5 bases and J 4 bases; bases outside gene matches: 10. Germline CDR1 SSHAT, CDR2 FNYEAQ (reference sequence). The CDR3 runs 15 residues. CDR3 sequence (DNA): TGTGCCAGCAGCCTGAACAGGGGCATGGGAGAGACCCAGTACTTC. It codes for CASSLNRGMGETQYF.

The V gene is TRBV18, the J gene TRBJ2-1; possibly TRBD2 for D (5 bases). Germline V gene data show CDR1 as KGHSH and CDR2 as LQKENI. The CDR3 consists of 19 residues. V dropped 2 bases and J dropped 0 bases, with 20 bases sitting between them. CDR3 sequence (DNA): TGTGCCAGCTCACCAGAGGAGGCTGGCCCCTTCAGCTCCTACAATGAGCAGTTCTTC. Translating it yields CASSPEEAGPFSSYNEQFF.

The chain employs TRBV18 and TRBJ1-3, with D perhaps TRBD1 (6 bases). From germline, CDR1 is KGHSH and CDR2 LQKENI. CDR3 size: 14 residues. V shed 3 bases and J shed 4 bases, with 10 bases lying between them. The CDR3 here is CASSPGHHGNTIYF. The CDR3 DNA follows: TGTGCCAGCTCACCGGGACACCACGGAAACACCATATATTTT.

The chain carries TRBV29-1 and TRBJ1-2; D is possibly TRBD1 (5 bases). Trimming pared 0 bases from V and 10 bases from J, leaving 12 bases between. CDR1 and CDR2 (germline): SQVTM, ANQGSEA. The CDR3 loop spans 12 amino acids. CDR3 protein: CSVEDRVGHYTF. CDR3 coding DNA: TGCAGCGTTGAAGACAGGGTCGGCCACTACACCTTC. The variable domain in full, with the rest retrieved from reference TRBV29-1 and TRBJ1-2, is SAVISQKPSRDICQRGTSLTIQCQVDSQVTMMFWYRQQPGQSLTLIATANQGSEATYESGFVIDKFPISRPNLTFSTLTVSNMSPEDSSIYLCSVEDRVGHYTFGSGTRLTVV.

The V call is TRBV2, the J call TRBJ1-2; D uncertain. CDR1 is SNHLY and CDR2 is FYNNEI in the germline V gene. The CDR3 spans 13 residues. Trimming stripped 3 bases from V and 6 bases from J, with 11 bases between. The CDR3 loop reads CASSDRRRNGYTF. The DNA of the CDR3 is TGTGCCAGCAGTGATAGACGGAGAAATGGCTACACCTTC.

The rearrangement uses TRBV6-1 and TRBJ1-6; D unclear. Germline CDR1 reads MNHNS; CDR2 reads SASEGT. The V end lost 0 bases, the J end lost 8 bases, and 2 bases lay between the germline ends. The CDR3 covers 12 residues. CDR3 amino acids: CASSEAYSPLHF. CDR3 sequence (DNA): TGTGCCAGCAGTGAAGCCTATTCACCCCTCCACTTT.